This TCR beta chain was obtained from a study of blood T cell repertoires in COVID-19. About the research overall: Acute-phase and convalescent COVID-19 samples originated in the United States, Italy and Spain. PBMCs, B-cell-depleted T cells, or T cells were the source of the cDNA or gDNA that made up the material.

Looked up from germline, CDR1 is MNHEY and CDR2 is SVGAGI. Deletions cut 6 bases from V and 0 bases from J, with 9 bases between. The CDR3 covers 14 residues. This clone was seen a handful of times. As originally analysed: It was from reference gene primer amplification that nucleated cell counts were estimated. Data came from immunoSEQ multiplex PCR; TCRdb stores just in-frame clones and leaves some out. V and J calls plus clone size are reproduced from that table; the DNA served to infer D and trimming. The profile shows about 370,000 clones, about 89% of them singletons. The sequence was obtained from a woman aged 25 to 39 with COVID-19, enrolled during active disease. The rearrangement links TRBV6-5 to TRBJ1-5; D perhaps matches TRBD1 (6 bases). Input material: peripheral blood. The CDR3 sequence is CASSDRYSNQPQHF. CDR3 nucleotide sequence: TGTGCCAGCAGCGACAGGTATAGCAATCAGCCCCAGCATTTT.